This T cell receptor (beta chain) was sequenced in a study of cytomegalovirus exposure and HLA in healthy donors. At the level of the study: The study's early data release held about 85 million unique TCRs from HLA-typed donors.

A remark on this clone: Antigen: not known.

General study results and limits: TCR beta V segments were, for the most part, productive about 87% or about 30% of the time in an earlier analysis. In a later analysis, at a false discovery rate of 0.05, 15,000 to 20,000 TCR beta sequences were associated with HLA alleles.

Each of the donors was a healthy bone marrow donor. The CDR3 contains 17 residues. Trimming at V came to 7 bases and at J to 5 bases, leaving 19 bases not matched to a gene. Germline loops: CDR1 SEHNR, CDR2 FQNEAQ (reference sequence). With 60 Vbeta and 13 Jbeta primers, the PCR was carried out. Clones were read by immunoSEQ multiplex PCR, and TCRdb kept only the in-frame ones, dropping some. This sample has about 200,000 clones, with 70% to 80% found just once. Sequenced input: PBMCs. The clonotype comes from a woman aged 30 to 39 in good health and CMV-seronegative. The rearrangement joins TRBV7-9 to TRBJ2-5; 7 bases fit TRBD1. The CDR3 coding sequence is TGTGCCAGCACCATCTCGAGGGGGCAGGGGAGCGAGGAGACCCAGTACTTC. This translates into CASTISRGQGSEETQYF.